Sequencing of this TCR beta chain was carried out in a study of breast tumors, draining lymph nodes, adjacent tissues. Using its own MiXCR run on the multiplex PCR reads, TCRdb lists one record per CDR3 protein. The profile shows fewer than 15,000 distinct CDR3 sequences, roughly 60% of them singletons. The germline V gene has CDR1 LGHNT and CDR2 FRNRAP. Trimming shortened V by 6 bases and J by 4 bases, and 4 bases separated the two germline ends. This CDR3 is 10 amino acids long. The sample consisted of tumor-adjacent breast tissue. The chain recombines TRBV12-5 with TRBJ2-7, with D hard to call. The clonotype originates from a female donor with breast cancer. Some clones in this sample may be carry-over from other donors' samples. The CDR3 is CASGNYEQYF. The CDR3 region has the DNA TGTGCTAGTGGCAATTACGAGCAGTACTTC.